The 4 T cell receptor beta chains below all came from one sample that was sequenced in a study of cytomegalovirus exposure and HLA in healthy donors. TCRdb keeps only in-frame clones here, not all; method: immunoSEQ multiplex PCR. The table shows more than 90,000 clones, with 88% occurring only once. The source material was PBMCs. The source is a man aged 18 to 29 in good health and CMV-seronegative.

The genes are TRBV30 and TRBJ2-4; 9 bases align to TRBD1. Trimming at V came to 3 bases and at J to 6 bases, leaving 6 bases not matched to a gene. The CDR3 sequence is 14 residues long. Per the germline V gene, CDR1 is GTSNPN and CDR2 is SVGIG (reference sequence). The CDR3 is CAWSRDRVRNIQYF. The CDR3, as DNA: TGTGCCTGGAGCCGGGACAGGGTTAGAAACATTCAGTACTTC.

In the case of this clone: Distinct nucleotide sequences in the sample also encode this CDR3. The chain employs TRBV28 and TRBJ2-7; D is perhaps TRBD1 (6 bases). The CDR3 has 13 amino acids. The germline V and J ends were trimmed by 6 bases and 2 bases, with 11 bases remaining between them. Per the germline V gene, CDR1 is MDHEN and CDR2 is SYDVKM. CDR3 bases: TGTGCCAGCAGACGGGACACCGCCTACGAGCAGTACTTC. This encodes CASRRDTAYEQYF.

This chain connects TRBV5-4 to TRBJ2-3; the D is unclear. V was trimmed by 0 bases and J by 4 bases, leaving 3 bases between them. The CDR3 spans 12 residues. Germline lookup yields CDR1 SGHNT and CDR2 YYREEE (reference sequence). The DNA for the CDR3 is TGTGCCAGCAGCTTGGTCTCAGATACGCAGTATTTT. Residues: CASSLVSDTQYF.

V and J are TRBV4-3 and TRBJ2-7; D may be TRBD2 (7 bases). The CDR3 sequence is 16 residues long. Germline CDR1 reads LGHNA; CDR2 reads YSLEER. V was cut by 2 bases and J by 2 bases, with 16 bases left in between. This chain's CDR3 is CASSQLSGDNAYEQYF. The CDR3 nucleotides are TGCGCCAGCAGCCAACTCAGCGGGGACAACGCCTACGAGCAGTACTTC.